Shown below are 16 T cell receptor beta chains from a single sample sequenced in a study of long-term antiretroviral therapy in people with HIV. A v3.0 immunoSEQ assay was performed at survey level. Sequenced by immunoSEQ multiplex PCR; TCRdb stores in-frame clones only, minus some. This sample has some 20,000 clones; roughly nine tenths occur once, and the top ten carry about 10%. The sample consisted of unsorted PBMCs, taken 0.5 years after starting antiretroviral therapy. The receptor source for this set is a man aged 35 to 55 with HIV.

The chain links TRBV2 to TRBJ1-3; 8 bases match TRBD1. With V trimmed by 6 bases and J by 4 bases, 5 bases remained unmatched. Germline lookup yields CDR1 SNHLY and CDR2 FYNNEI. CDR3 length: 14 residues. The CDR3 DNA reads TGTGCCAGCAGGGACAGGGAAAAAGGAAACACCATATATTTT. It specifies CASRDREKGNTIYF.

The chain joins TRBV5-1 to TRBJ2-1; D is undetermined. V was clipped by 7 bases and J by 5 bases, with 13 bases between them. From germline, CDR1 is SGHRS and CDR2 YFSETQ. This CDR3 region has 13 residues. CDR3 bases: TGCGCCAGCCGGCCGATAGGCCACAATGAGCAGTTCTTC. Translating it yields CASRPIGHNEQFF.

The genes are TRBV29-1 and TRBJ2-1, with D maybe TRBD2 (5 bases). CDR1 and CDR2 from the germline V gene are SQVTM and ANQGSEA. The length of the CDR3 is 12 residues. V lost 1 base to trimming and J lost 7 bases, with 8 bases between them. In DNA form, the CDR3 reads TGCAGCGTTGAAGGGACTTTAAATGAGCAGTTCTTC. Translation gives CSVEGTLNEQFF.

Here the CDR3 DNA reads TGTGCCAGCAGCGTAGAAGGCGATACAGATACGCAGTATTTT. Protein: CASSVEGDTDTQYF. The gene calls are TRBV9 and TRBJ2-3; D remains ambiguous. V was shortened by 0 bases and J by 3 bases, with 8 bases between the two germline ends. CDR3 length equals 14 residues. Germline V gene sequence: CDR1 SGDLS, CDR2 YYNGEE.

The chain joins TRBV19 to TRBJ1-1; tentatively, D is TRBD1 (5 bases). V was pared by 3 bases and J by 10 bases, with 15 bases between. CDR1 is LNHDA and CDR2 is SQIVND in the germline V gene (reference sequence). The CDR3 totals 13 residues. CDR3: CASSMIGELAAFF. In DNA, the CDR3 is TGTGCCAGTAGTATGATAGGGGAATTGGCAGCTTTCTTT.

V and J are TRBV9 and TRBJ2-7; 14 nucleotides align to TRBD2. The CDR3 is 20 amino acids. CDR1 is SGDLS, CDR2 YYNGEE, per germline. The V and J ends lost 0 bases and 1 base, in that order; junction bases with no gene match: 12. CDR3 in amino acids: CASSVEQGGGLAGASYEQYF. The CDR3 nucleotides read TGTGCCAGCAGCGTAGAACAGGGTGGGGGACTAGCGGGGGCATCCTACGAGCAGTACTTC.

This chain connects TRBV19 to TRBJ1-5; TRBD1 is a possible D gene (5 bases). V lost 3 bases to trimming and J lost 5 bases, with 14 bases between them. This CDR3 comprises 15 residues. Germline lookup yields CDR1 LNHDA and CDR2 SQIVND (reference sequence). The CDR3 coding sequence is TGTGCCAGTAGTATTTGGCAGGGTGGGGATCAGCCCCAGCATTTT. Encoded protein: CASSIWQGGDQPQHF.

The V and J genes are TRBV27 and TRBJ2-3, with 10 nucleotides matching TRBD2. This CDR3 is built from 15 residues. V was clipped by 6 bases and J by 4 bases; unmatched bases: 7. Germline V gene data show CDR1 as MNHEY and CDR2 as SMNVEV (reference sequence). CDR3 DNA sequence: TGTGCCAGCAGCCAAACCGGGACTAGCGCAGATACGCAGTATTTT. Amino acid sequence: CASSQTGTSADTQYF.

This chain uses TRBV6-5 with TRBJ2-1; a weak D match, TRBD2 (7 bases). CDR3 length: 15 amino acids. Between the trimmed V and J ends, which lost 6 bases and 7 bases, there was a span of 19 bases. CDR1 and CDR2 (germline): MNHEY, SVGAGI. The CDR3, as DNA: TGTGCCAGCAGCCCCTGGGGGCTAGCGGCAAATGAGCAGTTCTTC. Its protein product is CASSPWGLAANEQFF.

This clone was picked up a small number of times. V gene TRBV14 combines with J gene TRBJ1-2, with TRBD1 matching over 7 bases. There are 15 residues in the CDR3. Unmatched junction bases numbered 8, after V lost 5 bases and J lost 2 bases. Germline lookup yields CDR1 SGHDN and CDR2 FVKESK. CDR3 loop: CASSYYGQDNYGYTF. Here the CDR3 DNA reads TGTGCCAGCAGCTATTATGGACAGGACAACTATGGCTACACCTTC.

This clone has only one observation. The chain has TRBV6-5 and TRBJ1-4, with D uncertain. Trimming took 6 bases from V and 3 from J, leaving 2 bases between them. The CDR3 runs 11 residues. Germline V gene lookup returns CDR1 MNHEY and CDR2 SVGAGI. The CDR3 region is CASRSNEKLFF. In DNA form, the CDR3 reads TGTGCCAGCAGGTCTAATGAAAAACTGTTTTTT.

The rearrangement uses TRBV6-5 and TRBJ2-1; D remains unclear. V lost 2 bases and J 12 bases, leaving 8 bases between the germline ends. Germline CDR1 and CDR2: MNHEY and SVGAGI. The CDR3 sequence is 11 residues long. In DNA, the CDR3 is TGTGCCAGCAGTTACGGGGTAGGGCAGTTCTTC. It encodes CASSYGVGQFF.

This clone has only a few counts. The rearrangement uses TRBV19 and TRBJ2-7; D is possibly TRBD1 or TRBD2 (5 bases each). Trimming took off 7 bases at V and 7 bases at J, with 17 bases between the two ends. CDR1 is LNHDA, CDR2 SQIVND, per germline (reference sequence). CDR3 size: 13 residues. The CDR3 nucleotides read TGTGCCAGTAACGATCGGGGCATTTCAGAGCAGTACTTC. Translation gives CASNDRGISEQYF.

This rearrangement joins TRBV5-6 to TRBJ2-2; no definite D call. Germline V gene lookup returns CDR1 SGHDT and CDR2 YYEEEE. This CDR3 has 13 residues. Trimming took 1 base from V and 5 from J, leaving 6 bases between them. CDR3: CASSLFLTGELFF. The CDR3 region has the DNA TGTGCCAGCAGCTTGTTCTTAACCGGGGAGCTGTTTTTT.

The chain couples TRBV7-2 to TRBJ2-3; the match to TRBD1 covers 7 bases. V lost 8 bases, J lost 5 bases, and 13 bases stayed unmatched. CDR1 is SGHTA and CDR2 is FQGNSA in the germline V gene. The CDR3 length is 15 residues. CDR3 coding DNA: TGTGCCAGCTGCCTGGACAGGCGGTCGTTAGATACGCAGTATTTT. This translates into CASCLDRRSLDTQYF.

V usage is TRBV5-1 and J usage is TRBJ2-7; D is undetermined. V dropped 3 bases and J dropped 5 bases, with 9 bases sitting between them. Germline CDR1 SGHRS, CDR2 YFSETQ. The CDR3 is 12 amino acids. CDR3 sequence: CASSSNSNEQYF. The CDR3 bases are TGCGCCAGCAGCTCGAACTCTAACGAGCAGTACTTC.